This T cell receptor beta chain appears in the sequencing data of a study of blood T cells in healthy people across ages. PCR was performed a second time for about 6 to 12 cycles using a sample-barcoded 5' primer and a J-beta primer mix. Each cDNA molecule, via a template-switch adaptor with 12 random nucleotides, was tagged. Each CDR3 protein gets one entry after TCRdb re-called the 5' RACE reads with MiXCR. Here the sample spans 1.5 million to 2 million distinct CDR3 sequences, roughly 32% being singletons. Germline assignment: CDR1 SNHLY and CDR2 FYNNEI. V lost 10 bases and J lost 7; bases outside the gene matches: 8. This CDR3 is 13 amino acids long.

The chain joins TRBV2 to TRBJ2-1; 9 positions match TRBD1. Sequencing was done on a sample of blood. This TCR was recovered from a woman in her twenties or thirties in good health. The DNA for the CDR3 is TGTGCCACCGATCCGGACAGGGGAAATGAGCAGTTCTTC. The encoded protein is CATDPDRGNEQFF.